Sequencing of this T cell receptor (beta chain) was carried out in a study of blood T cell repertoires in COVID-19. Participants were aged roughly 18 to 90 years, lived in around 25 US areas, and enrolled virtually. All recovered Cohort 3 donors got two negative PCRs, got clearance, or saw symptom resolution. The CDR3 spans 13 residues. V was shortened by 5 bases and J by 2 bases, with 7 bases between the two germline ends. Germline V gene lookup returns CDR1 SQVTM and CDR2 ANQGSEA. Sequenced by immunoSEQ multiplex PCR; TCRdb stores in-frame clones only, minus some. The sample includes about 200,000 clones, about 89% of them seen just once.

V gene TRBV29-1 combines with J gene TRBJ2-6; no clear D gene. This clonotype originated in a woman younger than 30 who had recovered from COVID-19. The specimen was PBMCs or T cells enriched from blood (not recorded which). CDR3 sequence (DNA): TGCAGCGTTTCAGGAACTGGGGCCAACGTCCTGACTTTC. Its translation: CSVSGTGANVLTF.